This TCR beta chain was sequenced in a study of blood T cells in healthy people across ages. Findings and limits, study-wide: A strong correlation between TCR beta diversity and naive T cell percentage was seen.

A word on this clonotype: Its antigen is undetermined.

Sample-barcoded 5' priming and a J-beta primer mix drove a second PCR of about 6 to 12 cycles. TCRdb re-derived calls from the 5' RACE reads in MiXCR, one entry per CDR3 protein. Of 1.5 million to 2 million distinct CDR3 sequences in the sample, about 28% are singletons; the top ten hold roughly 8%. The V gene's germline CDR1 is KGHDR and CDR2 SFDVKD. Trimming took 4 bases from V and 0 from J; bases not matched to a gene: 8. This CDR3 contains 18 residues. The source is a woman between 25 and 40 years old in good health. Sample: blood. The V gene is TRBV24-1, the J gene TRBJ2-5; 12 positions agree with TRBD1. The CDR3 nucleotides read TGTGCCACCAGTGACTCGGGACAGGGGGCCTCGTACCAAGAGACCCAGTACTTC. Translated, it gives CATSDSGQGASYQETQYF.